Listed here are 11 T cell receptor beta chains from one sample, sequenced in a study of shared clonotypes between healthy human individuals. Assay used: immunoSEQ multiplex PCR; TCRdb lists only in-frame clones, some missing. This table holds about 480,000 clones, over 75% found once. The sequencing input was PBMCs. Source of these receptors: a woman aged 40 to 50 in good health. Some clones in this sample may be carry-over from other donors' samples.

The chain uses TRBV18 and TRBJ2-1; TRBD2 agrees at 11 bases. V shed 3 bases and J 6 bases; nucleotides not matched to a gene: 7. Germline CDR1 KGHSH, CDR2 LQKENI. The length of the CDR3 is 16 residues. CDR3 amino acids: CASSPVTSGNFNEQFF. In nucleotides, the CDR3 is TGTGCCAGCTCACCTGTGACTAGCGGGAACTTCAATGAGCAGTTCTTC.

V and J are TRBV7-9 and TRBJ2-1; D unresolved. CDR1 is SEHNR, CDR2 FQNEAQ, per germline (reference sequence). The CDR3 is 11 amino acids. V was clipped by 8 bases and J by 7 bases, with 9 bases between them. The CDR3 bases are TGTGCCAGCGAAAGCCGGAATGAGCAGTTCTTC. This encodes CASESRNEQFF.

This chain joins TRBV29-1 and TRBJ2-5; possibly TRBD1 for D (5 bases). Germline V gene lookup returns CDR1 SQVTM and CDR2 ANQGSEA. Trimming took 2 bases from V and 2 from J, leaving 12 bases between them. This CDR3 has 14 residues. In DNA form, the CDR3 reads TGCAGCGTTGAATTAGTTGGGGCACAAGAGACCCAGTACTTC. Translation: CSVELVGAQETQYF.

This clone was seen repeatedly, ten times or more. This chain uses TRBV11-2 with TRBJ2-5; the D is unclear. V dropped 1 base and J dropped 1 base, with 10 bases sitting between them. This CDR3 comprises 15 residues. Germline lookup yields CDR1 SGHAT and CDR2 FQNNGV. The CDR3, as DNA: TGTGCCAGCAGCTTAGGTCCGCTTCCCCAAGAGACCCAGTACTTC. Translating gives CASSLGPLPQETQYF.

For the CDR3, the DNA is TGTGCCAGCAGCCAAGATTTAGGTATGGGTTCTTATCAGCCCCAGCATTTT. Translating it yields CASSQDLGMGSYQPQHF. This chain connects TRBV4-2 to TRBJ1-5; D is unclear. CDR1 and CDR2 (germline): LGHNA, YNFKEQ. The ends were cut back, 0 bases at V and 5 bases at J, with 17 bases in the middle. CDR3 length: 17 amino acids.

The chain carries TRBV28 and TRBJ1-1; tentative D call: TRBD1 (6 bases). Trimming took off 6 bases at V and 0 bases at J, with 14 bases between the two ends. Per the germline V gene, CDR1 is MDHEN and CDR2 is SYDVKM. The CDR3 is made up of 15 amino acids. CDR3 DNA sequence: TGTGCCAGCAGGGATCGGACAGACTTGAACACTGAAGCTTTCTTT. This gives the protein CASRDRTDLNTEAFF.

The chain uses TRBV18 and TRBJ1-2, with TRBD1 matching 8 bases. Germline V gene data show CDR1 as KGHSH and CDR2 as LQKENI. The CDR3 is 14 amino acids. Trimming removed 5 bases from V and 3 bases from J; junction bases left unmatched: 5. The CDR3 is CASSMGQDHYGYTF. CDR3 nucleotide sequence: TGTGCCAGCTCAATGGGACAGGACCACTATGGCTACACCTTC.

The chain joins TRBV5-1 to TRBJ2-2; the D gene is possibly TRBD2 (5 bases). Trimming took off 0 bases at V and 0 bases at J, with 9 bases between the two ends. The CDR3 sequence is 16 residues long. Looked up from germline, CDR1 is SGHRS and CDR2 is YFSETQ. The CDR3 region has the DNA TGCGCCAGCAGCTTGGGGAGGAACGCGAACACCGGGGAGCTGTTTTTT. Its translation: CASSLGRNANTGELFF.

The chain links TRBV4-2 to TRBJ1-4, with D maybe TRBD1 (6 bases). The V gene's germline CDR1 is LGHNA and CDR2 YNFKEQ. V lost 1 base and J lost 0, with 12 bases in between. The CDR3 spans 17 residues. The CDR3 bases are TGTGCCAGCAGCCAAGCCTCATCAGGGGCAACTAATGAAAAACTGTTTTTT. Its translation: CASSQASSGATNEKLFF.

The rearrangement joins TRBV5-1 to TRBJ2-5; D is possibly TRBD1 (5 bases). The CDR3 totals 15 residues. Trimming left V 0 bases short and J 3 bases short, with 12 bases between. Germline CDR1 and CDR2: SGHRS and YFSETQ. CDR3 nucleotides: TGCGCCAGCAGCTTGGTAGTGTCAGGGAAAGAGACCCAGTACTTC. It encodes CASSLVVSGKETQYF.

The chain has TRBV7-3 and TRBJ2-3; D is uncertain. Germline values: CDR1 SGHTA, CDR2 FQGTGA. Between the trimmed V and J ends, which lost 2 bases and 0 bases, there was a span of 9 bases. The CDR3 consists of 15 residues. The CDR3 loop is CASSLDRPSTDTQYF. The DNA of the CDR3 is TGTGCCAGCAGCTTAGACCGCCCAAGCACAGATACGCAGTATTTT.